This T cell receptor beta chain is drawn from a study of cytomegalovirus exposure and HLA in healthy donors. Across the study: A prior analysis found around 110 million unique TCR beta sequences from 150 million to 200 million T cells. Whole-study findings and limits: Further analysis, carried out later, found HLA-associated TCR beta chains more clonally expanded than equally common other chains. In a later analysis, at a false discovery rate of 0.05, fewer than 20,000 TCR beta sequences were associated with HLA alleles. The number of N-insertions in an Asian-associated ancestry cluster was reportedly below the 666-donor mean in a later analysis.

PCR amplification relied on 60 Vbeta primers (plus 13 Jbeta primers). Measured with immunoSEQ multiplex PCR; TCRdb has only the in-frame clones, and not every one. The repertoire has about 150,000 clones, about 74% of them found once; the top ten carry about an eighth. Remarks on this clone: Its antigen is unknown.

Germline lookup yields CDR1 LGHNA and CDR2 YNFKEQ. The CDR3 sequence is 17 residues long. V was pared by 1 base and J by 0 bases, with 13 bases between. This clonotype was sampled from a middle-aged man in good health and CMV-seropositive. The J gene is TRBJ2-4, the V gene TRBV4-2, with D perhaps matching TRBD2 (6 bases). Sequenced: PBMCs. In DNA form, the CDR3 reads TGTGCCAGCAGCCAAGGGGACGGGAGCGTAGCCAAAAACATTCAGTACTTC. Residues: CASSQGDGSVAKNIQYF.